The entry below describes one T cell receptor (beta chain). The data derive from a study of blood T cell repertoires in COVID-19. Study summary: Specimens from acute and convalescent COVID-19 originated in the United States, Italy and Spain. PBMCs, B-cell-depleted T cells, or T cells were the source of the cDNA or gDNA that made up the material.

V lost 3 bases to trimming and J lost 2 bases, with 5 bases between them. Germline CDR1 LNHDA, CDR2 SQIVND (reference sequence). This CDR3 spans 13 amino acids. Repertoires were generated with immunoSEQ multiplex PCR, while TCRdb's copy carries only in-frame clones and drops some. The sample lists roughly 190,000 clones; roughly 80% were seen once. The sample consisted of peripheral blood. V gene TRBV19 combines with J gene TRBJ2-1; D uncertain. This TCR was recovered from a human donor with acute or convalescent COVID-19. The donor label of this sample is uncertain. The CDR3 nucleotides are TGTGCCAGTAGTATTTCCACCTACAATGAGCAGTTCTTC. Amino acid sequence: CASSISTYNEQFF.